These 13 T cell receptor beta chains share one sample of origin, sequenced in a study of regulatory T cells in long-lasting Graves disease. Sequencing libraries for TCR beta were prepared with iRepertoire HTBI primers and Arm-PCR of CDR3 regions. TCRdb reprocessed the multiplex PCR reads with MiXCR, giving one entry per CDR3 protein. The table records a few hundred thousand distinct CDR3 sequences, around an eighth of them present only once. Documented time point: newly diagnosed GD, antithyroid drugs for less than 3 months. PBMCs provided the RNA from which the TCR library was made. These data were likewise used in another study, on T cells in Graves' hyperthyroidism and ophthalmopathy.

This sample comprised peripheral blood mononuclear cells (PBMCs), obtained at new diagnosis, from a patient treated with antithyroid drugs. The receptor source for this set is a young man with Graves disease.

This clonotype was observed a handful of times. The V gene is TRBV4-1, the J gene TRBJ2-7; TRBD1 matches at 9 bases. Unmatched junction bases numbered 3, after V lost 3 bases and J lost 0 bases. Germline V gene sequence: CDR1 MGHRA, CDR2 YSYEKL. There are 15 residues in the CDR3. CDR3 bases: TGCGCCAGCAGCCATGAACAGGGGGCCTCCTACGAGCAGTACTTC. Translation: CASSHEQGASYEQYF.

The rearrangement links TRBV15 to TRBJ2-5; 7 nucleotides agree with TRBD1. Trimming at V came to 5 bases and at J to 0 bases, leaving 3 bases not matched to a gene. Germline-derived CDR1 and CDR2 are LNHNV and YYDKDF (reference sequence). The CDR3 totals 14 residues. The CDR3 DNA follows: TGTGCCACCAGCCGGGACAGATACCAAGAGACCCAGTACTTC. Its translation is CATSRDRYQETQYF.

The gene calls are TRBV20-1 and TRBJ2-5; 10 nucleotides match TRBD2. V dropped 6 bases and J dropped 3; count of bases not matched to a gene: 7. This CDR3 spans 14 amino acids. Germline V gene lookup returns CDR1 DFQATT and CDR2 SNEGSKA (reference sequence). In DNA, the CDR3 is TGCAGTGCCCACCCTGGACTAGCGGAAGAGACCCAGTACTTC. Translating it yields CSAHPGLAEETQYF.

V gene TRBV3-1 combines with J gene TRBJ1-2; D gene uncertain. Trimming shortened V by 0 bases and J by 6 bases, and 11 bases separated the two germline ends. The length of the CDR3 is 14 residues. The germline V gene encodes CDR1 LGHDT and CDR2 YNNKEL (reference sequence). The CDR3, as DNA: TGTGCCAGCAGCCAAGATTTAAGGGAAAATGGCTACACCTTC. Translation gives CASSQDLRENGYTF.

This clonotype has a count of ten or more. This chain uses TRBV15 with TRBJ2-7; D call uncertain. Deletions cut 0 bases from V and 0 bases from J, with 9 bases between. Per germline, CDR1 LNHNV and CDR2 YYDKDF (reference sequence). CDR3 length: 15 residues. The CDR3 bases are TGTGCCACCAGCAGAGATGTAGTCCTCTCCTACGAGCAGTACTTC. It specifies CATSRDVVLSYEQYF.

This clonotype was detected ten times or more. The J gene is TRBJ2-3, the V gene TRBV11-2; 7 bases agree with TRBD2. Germline V gives CDR1 SGHAT, CDR2 FQNNGV. Trimming removed 2 bases from V and 1 base from J; junction bases left unmatched: 9. This CDR3 comprises 17 residues. In DNA, the CDR3 is TGTGCCAGCAGCTTAAGGAGGCGGGCGGGAGGCACAGATACGCAGTATTTT. This encodes CASSLRRRAGGTDTQYF. Complete variable domain (other parts from reference TRBV11-2 and TRBJ2-3): EAGVAQSPRYKIIEKRQSVAFWCNPISGHATLYWYQQILGQGPKLLIQFQNNGVVDDSQLPKDRFSAERLKGVDSTLKIQPAKLEDSAVYLCASSLRRRAGGTDTQYFGPGTRLTVL.

Only a few counts were recorded for this clonotype. The V gene is TRBV10-3, the J gene TRBJ2-2; 7 bases are a match to TRBD2. V trimming: 1 base; J trimming: 6 bases; junction bases outside the gene matches: 5. The CDR3 loop spans 15 amino acids. The germline CDR1 and CDR2 sequences are ENHRY and SYGVKD. Written as DNA, the CDR3 is TGTGCCATCAGTGAGTGGGAGGGGCGGTCCGGGGAGCTGTTTTTT. It encodes CAISEWEGRSGELFF.

In this sample, this clonotype turned up many times. V and J are TRBV20-1 and TRBJ2-7; a weak D match, TRBD2 (5 bases). The CDR3 length is 14 residues. The V gene's germline CDR1 is DFQATT and CDR2 SNEGSKA (reference sequence). V lost 0 bases, J lost 5 bases, and 14 bases lay in between. For the CDR3, the DNA is TGCAGTGCTAGAGAGGTAGAGGGCCGGGACGAGCAGTACTTC. Protein: CSAREVEGRDEQYF.

V and J are TRBV28 and TRBJ2-3; 10 bases line up with TRBD1. The J call may be incorrect, as the DNA end agrees better with TRBJ1-5. The CDR3 spans 16 residues. In germline, CDR1 is MDHEN, CDR2 SYDVKM. The CDR3 spells CASSRIRQGARGTQHF. For the CDR3, the DNA is TGTGCCAGCAGCCGAATACGACAGGGGGCGAGGGGTACGCAGCATTTT.

Many counts were recorded for this clonotype. This sequence joins TRBV15 and TRBJ1-1; D may be TRBD1 (6 bases). CDR3 length equals 15 residues. V was pared by 0 bases and J by 3 bases, with 11 bases between. Germline V gene sequence: CDR1 LNHNV, CDR2 YYDKDF (reference sequence). CDR3 residues: CATSRDRGADTEAFF. DNA for the CDR3: TGTGCCACCAGCAGAGATCGGGGGGCGGACACTGAAGCTTTCTTT.

This chain links TRBV4-2 with TRBJ2-7; TRBD1 is a possible D gene (5 bases). Germline V lookup: CDR1 LGHNA, CDR2 YNFKEQ. The CDR3 is 17 amino acids. Deletions cut 0 bases from V and 7 bases from J, with 22 bases between. This CDR3 is CASSQDPEGQGAREQYF. The CDR3, as DNA: TGTGCCAGCAGCCAAGATCCCGAAGGACAAGGGGCGCGGGAGCAGTACTTC.

This clonotype was seen a handful of times. The rearrangement joins TRBV4-1 to TRBJ2-5; D ambiguous. Germline values: CDR1 MGHRA, CDR2 YSYEKL. V was pared by 1 base and J by 4 bases, with 4 bases between. CDR3 length equals 12 residues. The CDR3 nucleotides are TGCGCCAGCAGCCAAGTGGCAGAGACCCAGTACTTC. Translating gives CASSQVAETQYF.

In this sample, this clonotype turned up many times. The chain joins TRBV5-1 to TRBJ2-5; the match to TRBD2 covers 10 bases. With 2 bases clipped from V and 5 bases from J, the junction kept 6 bases outside the gene matches. This CDR3 contains 15 residues. Germline V gene data show CDR1 as SGHRS and CDR2 as YFSETQ. CDR3 residues: CASSFGVAGGETQYF. CDR3 nucleotide sequence: TGCGCCAGCAGCTTTGGAGTAGCGGGAGGTGAGACCCAGTACTTC.